Below, 21 T cell receptor beta chains from the same sample are listed, as sequenced in a study of low-dose radiotherapy and immunotherapy resistance in tumors. cDNA synthesis used a TRAV/TRBV-specific primer set for both chains. A constant-region primer paired with the V-primer adapter amplified TCRs over approximately 20 PCR cycles. TCRdb re-derived calls from the reads in MiXCR, one entry per CDR3 protein. The data contain roughly 95,000 distinct CDR3 sequences, 20% to 25% of them singletons. Time point: after trial treatment. Treatment indicated: LDRT plus nivolumab, ipilimumab, low-dose cyclophosphamide and aspirin (RACIN trial). The starting material was PBMCs, obtained after low-dose radiotherapy plus immunotherapy. These TCRs come from a female donor with ovarian cancer.

At least ten counts were recorded for this clonotype. This CDR3 reads CASSPYFGEAFF. In DNA, the CDR3 is TGTGCCAGCAGCCCCTACTTCGGGGAAGCTTTCTTT. The J gene is TRBJ1-1, the V gene TRBV7-2; D ambiguous. Germline assignment: CDR1 SGHTA and CDR2 FQGNSA. Trimming left V 5 bases short and J 8 bases short, with 12 bases between. The CDR3 sequence is 12 residues long.

This clonotype was counted many times. The chain has TRBV5-1 and TRBJ2-2, with a possible D match to TRBD2 (6 bases). Trimming took 7 bases from V and 0 from J, leaving 13 bases between them. This CDR3 comprises 15 residues. From germline, CDR1 is SGHRS and CDR2 YFSETQ. The CDR3 DNA follows: TGCGCCAGCCGGGAGCGGGCCCCGAACACCGGGGAGCTGTTTTTT. Protein sequence: CASRERAPNTGELFF.

This chain links TRBV5-1 with TRBJ2-2, with D possibly being TRBD2 (6 bases). This CDR3 region has 18 residues. The germline gives CDR1 SGHRS, CDR2 YFSETQ. V lost 3 bases and J lost 0, with 18 bases in between. The CDR3 loop is CASSSREAGFANTGELFF. CDR3 nucleotides: TGCGCCAGCAGCTCGAGGGAGGCAGGTTTCGCGAACACCGGGGAGCTGTTTTTT. The full variable domain, rest sourced from reference TRBV5-1 and TRBJ2-2, is KAGVTQTPRYLIKTRGQQVTLSCSPISGHRSVSWYQQTPGQGLQFLFEYFSETQRNKGNFPGRFSGRQFSNSRSEMNVSTLELGDSALYLCASSSREAGFANTGELFFGEGSRLTVL.

This clonotype was picked up many times. V gene TRBV11-2 combines with J gene TRBJ2-2; tentatively, D is TRBD1 (6 bases). CDR1 is SGHAT, CDR2 FQNNGV, per germline. The ends were cut back, 1 base at V and 3 bases at J, with 15 bases in the middle. The CDR3 runs to 17 residues. The CDR3 DNA is TGTGCCAGCAGCTTAGTCGTCTGGGCAGGGGACACCGGGGAGCTGTTTTTT. Translation gives CASSLVVWAGDTGELFF.

This clonotype was recorded many times. V is TRBV4-3 and J is TRBJ2-5, with D possibly TRBD1 on 5 matching bases. CDR3 length: 15 amino acids. Germline lookup yields CDR1 LGHNA and CDR2 YSLEER. V was shortened by 3 bases and J by 0 bases, with 11 bases between the two germline ends. CDR3 loop: CASSQDTLYQETQYF. The DNA for the CDR3 is TGCGCCAGCAGCCAGGACACTCTGTACCAAGAGACCCAGTACTTC.

This sequence joins TRBV7-6 and TRBJ2-1; tentatively, D is TRBD2 (5 bases). The CDR3 contains 17 residues. With 5 bases removed from V and 2 bases from J, the gap between germline ends came to 19 bases. Germline assignment: CDR1 SGHVS and CDR2 FNYEAQ. The CDR3 here is CASSLDRGPAAYNEQFF. DNA of the CDR3: TGTGCCAGCAGCCTAGATCGGGGTCCTGCCGCCTACAATGAGCAGTTCTTC.

This clonotype was seen many times. The rearrangement links TRBV6-5 to TRBJ1-1; D is unclear. Germline loops: CDR1 MNHEY, CDR2 SVGAGI. The CDR3 is 11 residues long. Trimming removed 6 bases from V and 3 bases from J, with 5 bases in between. The CDR3 bases are TGTGCCAGCAGCCTATACACTGAAGCTTTCTTT. Encoded protein: CASSLYTEAFF.

This clonotype was seen at least ten times. The chain employs TRBV6-1 and TRBJ2-5, with D possibly matching TRBD2 (7 bases). V lost 1 base and J lost 4, with 10 bases in between. Germline-derived CDR1 and CDR2 are MNHNS and SASEGT. The CDR3 has 14 residues. The CDR3 region is CASSEVGGGETQYF. The CDR3 bases are TGTGCCAGCAGTGAAGTGGGAGGGGGAGAGACCCAGTACTTC.

This clonotype was counted at least ten times. The chain joins TRBV15 to TRBJ2-2, with D hard to call. Trimming shortened V by 4 bases and J by 5 bases, and 8 bases separated the two germline ends. The germline CDR1 and CDR2 sequences are LNHNV and YYDKDF (reference sequence). The CDR3 contains 13 residues. This chain's CDR3 is CATSNRPTGELFF. The CDR3 DNA reads as TGTGCCACCAGCAACCGGCCGACCGGGGAGCTGTTTTTT.

This clonotype was picked up many times. The rearrangement joins TRBV28 to TRBJ2-7, with 10 bases matching TRBD2. J was trimmed by 3 bases and V by 6 bases; bases with no gene match: 5. Germline V CDR1 and CDR2: MDHEN, SYDVKM. This CDR3 has 14 amino acids. CDR3 in DNA: TGTGCCAGCAGGAGGACTAGCGGTCGCTACGAGCAGTACTTC. Its translation: CASRRTSGRYEQYF. The variable domain in full, with the rest retrieved from reference TRBV28 and TRBJ2-7, is DVKVTQSSRYLVKRTGEKVFLECVQDMDHENMFWYRQDPGLGLRLIYFSYDVKMKEKGDIPEGYSVSREKKERFSLILESASTNQTSMYLCASRRTSGRYEQYFGPGTRLTVT.

This clonotype was detected once. The rearrangement joins TRBV20-1 to TRBJ2-3, with a possible D match to TRBD2 (6 bases). Germline CDR1 is DFQATT and CDR2 is SNEGSKA (reference sequence). This CDR3 has 13 amino acids. Trimming took 5 bases from V and 3 from J, leaving 12 bases between them. In nucleotides, the CDR3 is TGCAGTGCTGACCGCCGGGGGACAGATACGCAGTATTTT. It yields the protein CSADRRGTDTQYF.

V is TRBV24-1 and J is TRBJ2-1, with 9 bases matching TRBD2. Unmatched junction bases numbered 14, after V lost 6 bases and J lost 9 bases. Per the germline V gene, CDR1 is KGHDR and CDR2 is SFDVKD. The CDR3 runs to 16 residues. CDR3 coding DNA: TGTGCCACCAGTCGAACCGGGACTAGCTTCTATAGTGAGCAGTTCTTC. This translates into CATSRTGTSFYSEQFF.

Ten or more counts support this clonotype. The rearrangement joins TRBV10-3 to TRBJ2-5; possibly TRBD2 for D (6 bases). The CDR3 runs 14 residues. Germline V gene lookup returns CDR1 ENHRY and CDR2 SYGVKD. V was shortened by 10 bases and J by 2 bases, with 17 bases between the two germline ends. CDR3 nucleotide sequence: TGTGCCAGCCACAAAGCCGGGGGTCAAGAGACCCAGTACTTC. As protein: CASHKAGGQETQYF.

This clonotype came up many times. This chain connects TRBV30 to TRBJ1-4; no clear D. Germline CDR1 GTSNPN, CDR2 SVGIG (reference sequence). The CDR3 is made up of 13 amino acids. Trimming removed 4 bases from V and 8 bases from J, with 14 bases in between. CDR3 in amino acids: CAWNSLLGEKLFF. CDR3 coding DNA: TGTGCCTGGAATAGCCTTTTGGGCGAAAAACTGTTTTTT. Based on the CDR3 plus reference TRBV30 and TRBJ1-4, the full variable domain is SQTIHQWPATLVQPVGSPLSLECTVEGTSNPNLYWYRQAAGRGLQLLFYSVGIGQISSEVPQNLSASRPQDRQFILSSKKLLLSDSGFYLCAWNSLLGEKLFFGSGTQLSVL.

There are many counts of this clonotype. The J gene is TRBJ2-5, the V gene TRBV28; 7 nucleotides agree with TRBD1. Germline V gene lookup returns CDR1 MDHEN and CDR2 SYDVKM. V trimming: 2 bases; J trimming: 5 bases; junction bases outside the gene matches: 11. This CDR3 spans 16 amino acids. The CDR3: CASSLRAGGVLETQYF. In DNA form, the CDR3 reads TGTGCCAGCAGTTTAAGGGCAGGGGGTGTTTTGGAGACCCAGTACTTC.

The V and J genes are TRBV4-3 and TRBJ2-1; a weak D match, TRBD2 (5 bases). The germline V and J ends were trimmed by 3 bases and 2 bases, with 17 bases remaining between them. The germline gives CDR1 LGHNA, CDR2 YSLEER. CDR3 length equals 17 residues. CDR3 loop: CASSHDYRGLPYNEQFF. CDR3 sequence (DNA): TGCGCCAGCAGCCACGACTACAGAGGCCTCCCCTACAATGAGCAGTTCTTC.

This clonotype was counted between two and nine times. The rearrangement joins TRBV7-3 to TRBJ2-7; 7 bases line up with TRBD2. The J segment lost 5 bases and the V segment lost 5 bases, leaving 6 bases of the junction unmatched. CDR1 SGHTA and CDR2 FQGTGA come from the germline V gene. This CDR3 has 13 residues. Written as DNA, the CDR3 is TGTGCCAGCAGCCCTACTAGCGTCCACGAGCAGTACTTC. It specifies CASSPTSVHEQYF.

This clonotype was seen repeatedly, ten times or more. The chain joins TRBV6-6 to TRBJ2-7, with D unresolved. Germline-derived CDR1 and CDR2 are MNHNY and SVGAGI (reference sequence). With 5 bases removed from V and 2 bases from J, the gap between germline ends came to 13 bases. The CDR3 is 14 amino acids. CDR3 loop: CASSTRQPPYEQYF. The DNA of the CDR3 is TGTGCCAGCAGTACCCGCCAGCCGCCCTACGAGCAGTACTTC.

This clonotype was picked up many times. The chain has TRBV7-2 and TRBJ1-6, with no clear D. The CDR3 extends over 11 amino acids. The V end was cut by 1 base, the J end by 10 bases, with 2 bases between. Germline loops: CDR1 SGHTA, CDR2 FQGNSA. CDR3 in amino acids: CASSLGSPLHF. The CDR3 nucleotides read TGTGCCAGCAGCTTAGGGTCACCCCTCCACTTT.

This clonotype was counted many times. The chain carries TRBV7-3 and TRBJ2-1; 9 bases are shared with TRBD2. J gave up 6 bases and V 2 bases, and 5 bases lay outside the gene matches. The CDR3 is 15 amino acids. CDR1 SGHTA and CDR2 FQGTGA come from the germline V gene. CDR3 amino acids: CASSLSLAGPNEQFF. The CDR3 bases are TGTGCCAGCAGCTTATCACTAGCGGGTCCCAATGAGCAGTTCTTC.

The chain couples TRBV6-1 to TRBJ2-3; D not certain. V lost 2 bases, J lost 4 bases, and 13 bases lay in between. The CDR3 is 15 amino acids. The germline CDR1 and CDR2 sequences are MNHNS and SASEGT. The DNA for the CDR3 is TGTGCCAGCAGTGAACGGCCGGCATTTTCAGATACGCAGTATTTT. Translating it yields CASSERPAFSDTQYF.